This T cell receptor (beta chain) was sequenced for a study of shared clonotypes between healthy human individuals. This CDR3 region has 16 residues. Germline V CDR1 and CDR2: MNHEY, SMNVEV (reference sequence). J lost 2 bases, V lost 4 bases, and 11 bases had no gene match. The protocol was immunoSEQ multiplex PCR, while the TCRdb copy is restricted to in-frame clones and leaves out a portion. The sample contains about 1.5 million clones, around 97% of which appear only once. The rearrangement links TRBV27 to TRBJ2-7, with 7 bases aligning to TRBD2. This TCR was recovered from a young man in good health. The source material was naive CD4+ T cells sorted from blood. The subset was: CD45RA+ positively selected. CDR3 in DNA: TGTGCCAGCAGTTCCCAGGTGGGTGGGAGGGCCTACGAGCAGTACTTC. Amino acid sequence: CASSSQVGGRAYEQYF.